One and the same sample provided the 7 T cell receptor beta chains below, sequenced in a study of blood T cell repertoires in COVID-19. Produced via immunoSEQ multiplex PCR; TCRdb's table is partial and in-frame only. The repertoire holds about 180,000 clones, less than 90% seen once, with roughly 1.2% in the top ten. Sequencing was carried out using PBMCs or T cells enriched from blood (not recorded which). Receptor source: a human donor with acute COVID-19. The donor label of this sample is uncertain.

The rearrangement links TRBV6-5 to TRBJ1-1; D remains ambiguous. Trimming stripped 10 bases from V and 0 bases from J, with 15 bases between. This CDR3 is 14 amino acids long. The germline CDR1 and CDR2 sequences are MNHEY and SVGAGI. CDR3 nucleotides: TGTGCCACAAAGATTCGGAGGATGAACACTGAAGCTTTCTTT. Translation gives CATKIRRMNTEAFF.

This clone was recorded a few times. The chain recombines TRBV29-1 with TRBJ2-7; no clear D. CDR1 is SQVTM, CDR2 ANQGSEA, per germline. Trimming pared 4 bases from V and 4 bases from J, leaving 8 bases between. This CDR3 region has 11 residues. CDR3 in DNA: TGCAGCGTTGGTTACGGGTACGAGCAGTACTTC. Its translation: CSVGYGYEQYF.

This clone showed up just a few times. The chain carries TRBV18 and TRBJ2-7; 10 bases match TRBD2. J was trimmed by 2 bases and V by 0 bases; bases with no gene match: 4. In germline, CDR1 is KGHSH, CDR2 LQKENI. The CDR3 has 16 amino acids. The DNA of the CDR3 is TGTGCCAGCTCACCACCCGCTAGCGGGGGTACCTACGAGCAGTACTTC. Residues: CASSPPASGGTYEQYF.

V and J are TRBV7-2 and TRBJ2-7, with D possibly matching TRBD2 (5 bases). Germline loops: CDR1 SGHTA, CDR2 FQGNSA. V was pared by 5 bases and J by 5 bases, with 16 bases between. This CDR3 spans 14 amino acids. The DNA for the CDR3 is TGTGCCAGCAGCCCAGGAACTAGTACCCACGAGCAGTACTTC. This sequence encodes CASSPGTSTHEQYF.

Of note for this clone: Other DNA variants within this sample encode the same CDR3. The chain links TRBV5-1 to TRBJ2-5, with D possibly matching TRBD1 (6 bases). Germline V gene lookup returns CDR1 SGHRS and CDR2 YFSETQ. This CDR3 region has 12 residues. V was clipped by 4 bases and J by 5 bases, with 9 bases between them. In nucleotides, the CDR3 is TGCGCCAGCAGCCCTAGGGGGGAGACCCAGTACTTC. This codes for CASSPRGETQYF.

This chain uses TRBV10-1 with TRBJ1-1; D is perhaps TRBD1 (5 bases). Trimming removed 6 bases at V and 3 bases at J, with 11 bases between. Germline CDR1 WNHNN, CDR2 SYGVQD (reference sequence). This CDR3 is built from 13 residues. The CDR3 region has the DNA TGCGCCAGCAGCCTCGACAGTTACACTGAAGCTTTCTTT. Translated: CASSLDSYTEAFF.

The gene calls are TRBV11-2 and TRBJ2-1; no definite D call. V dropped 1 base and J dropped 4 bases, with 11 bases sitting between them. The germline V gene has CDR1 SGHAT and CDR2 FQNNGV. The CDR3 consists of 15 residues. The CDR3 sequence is CASSLGELRYNEQFF. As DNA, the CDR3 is TGTGCCAGCAGCTTAGGAGAACTGAGGTACAATGAGCAGTTCTTC.